These 9 T cell receptor beta chains were sequenced from one sample in a study of blood T cell repertoires in COVID-19. The protocol was immunoSEQ multiplex PCR, while the TCRdb copy is restricted to in-frame clones and leaves out a portion. The table lists 88,000 or so clones, around 89% of them singletons, with more than 0.9% in the top ten. The sample was PBMCs or T cells enriched from blood (not recorded which). The receptors were gathered from a woman aged 45 to 65 with acute COVID-19.

This CDR3 reads CASSFGNSPLHF. CDR3 DNA: TGTGCCAGCAGTTTCGGTAATTCACCCCTCCACTTT. J is TRBJ1-6 and V is TRBV12-3 or TRBV12-4; no definite D call. The CDR3 sequence is 12 residues long. V shed 3 bases and J shed 6 bases, with 3 bases lying between them.

The chain recombines TRBV6-5 with TRBJ2-5; D remains unclear. Trimming shortened V by 7 bases and J by 0 bases, and 6 bases separated the two germline ends. CDR1 and CDR2 from the germline V gene are MNHEY and SVGAGI. The CDR3 is 12 residues long. DNA of the CDR3: TGTGCCAGCACTGTGTACCAAGAGACCCAGTACTTC. Amino acids: CASTVYQETQYF.

The chain carries TRBV20-1 and TRBJ2-3, with TRBD2 matching over 12 bases. Germline assignment: CDR1 DFQATT and CDR2 SNEGSKA (reference sequence). The CDR3 spans 18 residues. The V segment lost 3 bases and the J segment 3 bases; nucleotides outside the gene matches: 13. In DNA form, the CDR3 reads TGCAGTGCTAGTTACGCTAGCGGGAGGGCCGGGATGACAGATACGCAGTATTTT. This encodes CSASYASGRAGMTDTQYF.

The chain has TRBV24-1 and TRBJ2-1; tentatively, D is TRBD1 (5 bases). V lost 7 bases and J lost 9, with 18 bases in between. The CDR3 runs to 14 residues. CDR1 and CDR2 from the germline V gene are KGHDR and SFDVKD. The CDR3, as DNA: TGTGCCACCAGGGCTACAGGTGCGAACGGTGAGCAGTTCTTC. Encoded protein: CATRATGANGEQFF.

The chain is built from TRBV5-1 and TRBJ1-1; 9 bases are shared with TRBD1. The V gene's germline CDR1 is SGHRS and CDR2 YFSETQ. Trimming cost V 5 bases and J 4 bases; bases outside gene matches: 6. The CDR3 contains 14 residues. As DNA, the CDR3 is TGCGCCAGCAGGGGACAGGGTGCGAGCACTGAAGCTTTCTTT. Encoded protein: CASRGQGASTEAFF.

This clone was seen only once. The gene calls are TRBV6-5 and TRBJ1-3; 11 bases map to TRBD1. Germline-derived CDR1 and CDR2 are MNHEY and SVGAGI. The ends lost 6 bases at V and 8 bases at J; junction bases unmatched: 6. This CDR3 has 14 amino acids. The CDR3 here is CASRRTGGRDTIYF. The CDR3 DNA reads TGTGCCAGCAGACGGACAGGGGGCCGAGACACCATATATTTT.

V is TRBV7-9 and J is TRBJ2-7, with 9 bases that match TRBD1. Germline V gene sequence: CDR1 SEHNR, CDR2 FQNEAQ (reference sequence). The CDR3 is 16 amino acids. V was pared by 0 bases and J by 1 base, with 4 bases of the junction left unmatched. The CDR3 sequence is CASSLAVGTGSYEQYF. CDR3 DNA sequence: TGTGCCAGCAGCTTAGCCGTCGGGACAGGGTCCTACGAGCAGTACTTC. Supplemented by reference TRBV7-9 and TRBJ2-7, the full variable domain reads DTGVSQNPRHKITKRGQNVTFRCDPISEHNRLYWYRQTLGQGPEFLTYFQNEAQLEKSRLLSDRFSAERPKGSFSTLEIQRTEQGDSAMYLCASSLAVGTGSYEQYFGPGTRLTVT.

The rearrangement links TRBV10-3 to TRBJ2-7; TRBD1 might be the D (5 bases). The CDR3 loop spans 13 amino acids. The germline CDR1 and CDR2 sequences are ENHRY and SYGVKD. V lost 11 bases and J lost 6, with 20 bases in between. DNA of the CDR3: TGTGCCTCCGAAGGGGATCTCGTCCCCGAGCAGTACTTC. Its translation is CASEGDLVPEQYF.

The DNA of the CDR3 is TGCGCCAGCAGCTTGGTCGCTAGCGTCTATAGCACAGATACGCAGTATTTT. It specifies CASSLVASVYSTDTQYF. This chain links TRBV5-1 with TRBJ2-3; tentative D call: TRBD2 (6 bases). Germline lookup yields CDR1 SGHRS and CDR2 YFSETQ. The V end lost 0 bases, the J end lost 0 bases, and 14 bases lay between the germline ends. This CDR3 contains 17 residues.